This T cell receptor beta chain was recovered during a study of blood T cell repertoires in COVID-19. Across the study: Acute and convalescent COVID-19 samples came from the United States, Italy and Spain.

Produced via immunoSEQ multiplex PCR; TCRdb's table is partial and in-frame only. Among under 200,000 clones listed, 85% to 90% were seen once. This clone was seen more than once but under ten times. V gave up 8 bases and J gave up 5 bases; unmatched junction bases: 8. CDR3 length: 14 residues. Germline V gene data show CDR1 as MNHEY and CDR2 as SMNVEV (reference sequence). The rearrangement uses TRBV27 and TRBJ1-1; 10 bases match TRBD1. The sequenced material came from peripheral blood. The sequence came from a man aged 35 to 55 with active or convalescent COVID-19. For the CDR3, the DNA is TGTGCCAGCGCCAGGACAGGGGGAAATACTGAAGCTTTCTTT. Its translation is CASARTGGNTEAFF.